The 8 T cell receptor beta chains presented below share a single source sample, sequenced in a study of blood T cell repertoires in COVID-19. The method was immunoSEQ multiplex PCR; TCRdb's version includes in-frame clones alone and lacks a portion of them. This sample has around 240,000 clones, with 85% found just once. The sequenced sample was peripheral blood. The receptors stem from a middle-aged man with acute or convalescent COVID-19.

This sequence joins TRBV15 and TRBJ2-6; 11 nucleotides align to TRBD1. V trimming: 3 bases; J trimming: 2 bases; junction bases outside the gene matches: 0. The CDR3 sequence is 16 residues long. Germline CDR1 is LNHNV and CDR2 is YYDKDF (reference sequence). The CDR3 loop reads CATSRGQGAGANVLTF. CDR3 sequence (DNA): TGTGCCACCAGCAGGGGACAGGGGGCTGGGGCCAACGTCCTGACTTTC. The full variable domain, in which reference TRBV15 and TRBJ2-6 provide the parts outside the CDR3, is DAMVIQNPRYQVTQFGKPVTLSCSQTLNHNVMYWYQQKSSQAPKLLFHYYDKDFNNEADTPDNFQSRRPNTSFCFLDIRSPGLGDTAMYLCATSRGQGAGANVLTFGAGSRLTVL.

This sequence joins TRBV12-3 or TRBV12-4 and TRBJ2-5; a possible D gene is TRBD1 (6 bases). V lost 3 bases and J lost 5, with 10 bases in between. The CDR3 length is 13 residues. The CDR3 nucleotides are TGTGCCAGCAGTTTGGGGACAATCGAGACCCAGTACTTC. Its translation is CASSLGTIETQYF.

The V and J genes are TRBV9 and TRBJ2-1; 7 bases are a match to TRBD1. The germline gives CDR1 SGDLS, CDR2 YYNGEE. This CDR3 contains 14 residues. V trimming: 4 bases; J trimming: 7 bases; junction bases outside the gene matches: 8. This CDR3 is CASSPDRSRNEQFF. CDR3 DNA sequence: TGTGCCAGCAGCCCGGACAGGTCTAGAAATGAGCAGTTCTTC.

This sequence joins TRBV13 and TRBJ1-1; perhaps TRBD1 as D (6 bases). Germline V gene data show CDR1 as PRHDT and CDR2 as FYEKMQ (reference sequence). V shed 5 bases and J shed 1 base, with 14 bases lying between them. CDR3 length equals 15 residues. CDR3 DNA: TGTGCCAGCAGCATTAAGGGACACGGGAACACTGAAGCTTTCTTT. Translated: CASSIKGHGNTEAFF.

This chain uses TRBV27 with TRBJ1-1; D uncertain. The CDR3 sequence is 14 residues long. The germline gives CDR1 MNHEY, CDR2 SMNVEV (reference sequence). V lost 0 bases to trimming and J lost 4 bases, with 9 bases between them. The CDR3 nucleotides are TGTGCCAGCAGTTTATCGATGAGAGGCACTGAAGCTTTCTTT. It yields the protein CASSLSMRGTEAFF.

The chain links TRBV27 to TRBJ1-1; 7 bases are shared with TRBD1. J lost 5 bases, V lost 6 bases, and 9 bases had no gene match. The CDR3 length is 14 residues. The V gene's germline CDR1 is MNHEY and CDR2 SMNVEV (reference sequence). In DNA form, the CDR3 reads TGTGCCAGCAGATCGACAGGGACAATAACTGAAGCTTTCTTT. This sequence encodes CASRSTGTITEAFF.

V is TRBV3-1 (or the pseudogene TRBV3-2) and J is TRBJ1-5; the match to TRBD1 covers 7 bases. V shed 4 bases and J 0 bases; nucleotides not matched to a gene: 3. The CDR3 is 15 residues long. Germline CDR1 LGHDT, CDR2 YNNKEL (reference sequence). CDR3 protein: CASSRGTDSNQPQHF. The CDR3 DNA reads as TGTGCCAGCAGCCGCGGGACAGATAGCAATCAGCCCCAGCATTTT.

V usage is TRBV7-3 and J usage is TRBJ2-2; 8 nucleotides line up with TRBD2. This CDR3 region has 16 residues. The ends lost 2 bases at V and 4 bases at J; junction bases unmatched: 6. Germline V CDR1 and CDR2: SGHTA, FQGTGA. CDR3 residues: CASSLQAGDPTGELFF. The CDR3 bases are TGTGCCAGCAGCTTACAAGCGGGGGACCCCACCGGGGAGCTGTTTTTT.